This T cell receptor beta chain was sequenced during a study of cytomegalovirus exposure and HLA in healthy donors. The study's findings and limits: Earlier analysis yielded a pattern in which most TCR beta V segments were productive about 87% or about 30% of the time.

A note on this clone: Its antigen is undetermined.

The CDR3 is 14 amino acids. Germline CDR1 is SEHNR and CDR2 is FQNEAQ (reference sequence). The V end was cut by 1 base, the J end by 4 bases, with 10 bases between. PCR amplification relied on 60 Vbeta primers (plus 13 Jbeta primers). Sequenced by immunoSEQ multiplex PCR; TCRdb stores in-frame clones only, minus some. Among some 150,000 clones listed, 80% to 90% were seen once. The chain carries TRBV7-9 and TRBJ1-1, with D possibly matching TRBD1 (5 bases). Specimen: PBMCs. This receptor was obtained from a boy younger than 10 in good health and CMV-seronegative. CDR3: CASSLGQGSTEAFF. The CDR3 DNA reads TGTGCCAGCAGCTTAGGTCAGGGAAGCACTGAAGCTTTCTTT. Combining the CDR3 with reference TRBV7-9 and TRBJ1-1 gives the whole variable domain DTGVSQNPRHKITKRGQNVTFRCDPISEHNRLYWYRQTLGQGPEFLTYFQNEAQLEKSRLLSDRFSAERPKGSFSTLEIQRTEQGDSAMYLCASSLGQGSTEAFFGQGTRLTVV.